These 3 T cell receptor beta chains originate from one sample sequenced in a study of blood T cell repertoires in COVID-19. Profiling relied on immunoSEQ multiplex PCR, and the TCRdb table lists in-frame clones only, not all of them. Of under 80,000 clones listed, roughly 80% are singletons. What was sequenced was peripheral blood. The receptors originated from a woman over 75 with active or convalescent COVID-19.

This sequence joins TRBV15 and TRBJ1-4; 10 positions agree with TRBD1. This CDR3 comprises 16 residues. The trim removed 5 bases at V and 5 bases at J, leaving 8 bases unmatched. Germline-derived CDR1 and CDR2 are LNHNV and YYDKDF (reference sequence). The chain's CDR3 is CATSRRQTGGNEKLFF. The DNA of the CDR3 is TGTGCCACCAGCCGAAGACAGACAGGGGGCAATGAAAAACTGTTTTTT.

The V and J genes are TRBV4-3 and TRBJ1-5; D unresolved. This CDR3 has 15 amino acids. V was cut by 0 bases and J by 4 bases, with 10 bases left in between. Germline V gives CDR1 LGHNA, CDR2 YSLEER. The CDR3 loop is CASSQEYRGNQPQHF. CDR3 sequence (DNA): TGCGCCAGCAGCCAAGAATATCGGGGTAATCAGCCCCAGCATTTT.

The rearrangement links TRBV14 to TRBJ2-1, with TRBD1 matching 7 bases. Germline V CDR1 and CDR2: SGHDN, FVKESK. Losses at the gene ends were 3 bases for V and 10 bases for J; bases not matched to a gene: 15. This CDR3 region has 16 residues. CDR3 nucleotide sequence: TGTGCCAGCAGCCATGAGGGCTCTAGGGGGCCCCGGGAGCAGTTCTTC. It specifies CASSHEGSRGPREQFF.